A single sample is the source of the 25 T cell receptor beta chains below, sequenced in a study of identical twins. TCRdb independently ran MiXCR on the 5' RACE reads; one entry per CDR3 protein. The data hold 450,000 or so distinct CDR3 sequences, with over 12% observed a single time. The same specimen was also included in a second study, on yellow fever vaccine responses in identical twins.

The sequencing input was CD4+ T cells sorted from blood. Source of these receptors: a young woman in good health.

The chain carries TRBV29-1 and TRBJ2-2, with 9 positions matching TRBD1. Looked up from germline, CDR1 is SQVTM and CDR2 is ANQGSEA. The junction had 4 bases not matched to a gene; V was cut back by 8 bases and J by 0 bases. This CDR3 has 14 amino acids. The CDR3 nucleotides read TGCAGCACCGGACAGGGGACGAACACCGGGGAGCTGTTTTTT. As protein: CSTGQGTNTGELFF.

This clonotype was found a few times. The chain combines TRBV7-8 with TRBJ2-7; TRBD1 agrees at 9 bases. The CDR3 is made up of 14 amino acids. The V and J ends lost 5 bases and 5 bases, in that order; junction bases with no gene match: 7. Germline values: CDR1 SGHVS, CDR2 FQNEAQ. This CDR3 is CASSQPGQGHEQYF. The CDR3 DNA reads TGTGCCAGCAGCCAACCGGGACAGGGACACGAGCAGTACTTC.

As DNA, the CDR3 is TGCAGCGTCCACGGCTACCCAAGGGGCAATGAGCAGTTCTTC. This sequence encodes CSVHGYPRGNEQFF. J is TRBJ2-1 and V is TRBV29-1, with a weak D call TRBD1 (5 bases). V was clipped by 6 bases and J by 6 bases, with 18 bases between them. Germline assignment: CDR1 SQVTM and CDR2 ANQGSEA. The CDR3 totals 14 residues.

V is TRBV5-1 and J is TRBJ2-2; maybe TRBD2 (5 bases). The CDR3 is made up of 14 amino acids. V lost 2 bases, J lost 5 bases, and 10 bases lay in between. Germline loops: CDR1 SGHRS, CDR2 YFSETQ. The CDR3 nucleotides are TGCGCCAGCAGCTTTTTCGGGGAAACCGGGGAGCTGTTTTTT. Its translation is CASSFFGETGELFF.

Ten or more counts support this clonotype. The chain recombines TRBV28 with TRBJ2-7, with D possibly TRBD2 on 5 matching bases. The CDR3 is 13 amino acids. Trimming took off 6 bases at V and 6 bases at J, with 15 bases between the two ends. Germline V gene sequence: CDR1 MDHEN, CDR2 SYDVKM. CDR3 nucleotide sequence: TGTGCCAGCAGCGCCCCATTGCGGGCCGAGCAGTACTTC. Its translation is CASSAPLRAEQYF.

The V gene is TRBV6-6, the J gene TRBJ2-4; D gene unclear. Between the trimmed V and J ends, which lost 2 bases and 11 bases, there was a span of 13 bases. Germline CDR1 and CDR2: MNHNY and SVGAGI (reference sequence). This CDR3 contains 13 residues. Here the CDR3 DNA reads TGTGCCAGCAGTTACGAAGGACCGACATTTCAGTACTTC. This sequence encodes CASSYEGPTFQYF.

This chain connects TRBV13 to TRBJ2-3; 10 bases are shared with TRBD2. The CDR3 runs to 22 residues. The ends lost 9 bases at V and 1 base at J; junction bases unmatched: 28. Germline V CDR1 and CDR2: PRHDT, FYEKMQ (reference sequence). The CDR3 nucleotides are TGTGCCAGTACCTTTACCGTTCTAGCGGGAGTTGGGGGGAAGTCGGGCACAGATACGCAGTATTTT. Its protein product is CASTFTVLAGVGGKSGTDTQYF. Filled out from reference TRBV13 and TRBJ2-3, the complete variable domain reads AAGVIQSPRHLIKEKRETATLKCYPIPRHDTVYWYQQGPGQDPQFLISFYEKMQSDKGSIPDRFSAQQFSDYHSELNMSSLELGDSALYFCASTFTVLAGVGGKSGTDTQYFGPGTRLTVL.

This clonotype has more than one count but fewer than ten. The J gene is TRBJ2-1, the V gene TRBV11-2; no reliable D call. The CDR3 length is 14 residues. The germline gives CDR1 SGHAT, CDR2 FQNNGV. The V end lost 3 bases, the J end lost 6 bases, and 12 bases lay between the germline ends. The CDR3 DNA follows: TGTGCCAGCAGCTTCGTAACCGGAGCCAATGAGCAGTTCTTC. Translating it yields CASSFVTGANEQFF.

This chain's CDR3 is CASSLRQGGKNTEAFF. Here the CDR3 DNA reads TGTGCCAGCAGTTTAAGACAAGGAGGAAAGAACACTGAAGCTTTCTTT. The chain links TRBV12-3 or TRBV12-4 to TRBJ1-1; no clear D gene. Trimming left V 2 bases short and J 1 base short, with 14 bases between. The CDR3 sequence is 16 residues long.

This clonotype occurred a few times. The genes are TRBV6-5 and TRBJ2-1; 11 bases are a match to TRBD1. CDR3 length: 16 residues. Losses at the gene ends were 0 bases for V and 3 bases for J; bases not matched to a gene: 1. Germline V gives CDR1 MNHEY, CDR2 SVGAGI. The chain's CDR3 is CASSYSGTGGYNEQFF. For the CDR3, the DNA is TGTGCCAGCAGTTACTCCGGGACAGGGGGCTACAATGAGCAGTTCTTC.

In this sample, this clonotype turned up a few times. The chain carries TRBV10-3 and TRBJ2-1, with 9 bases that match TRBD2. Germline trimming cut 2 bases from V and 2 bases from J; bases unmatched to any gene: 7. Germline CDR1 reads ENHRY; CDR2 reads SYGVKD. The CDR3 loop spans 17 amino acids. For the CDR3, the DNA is TGTGCCATCAGTGAGACAAGCGGGGGGCCCCCCTACAATGAGCAGTTCTTC. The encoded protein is CAISETSGGPPYNEQFF.

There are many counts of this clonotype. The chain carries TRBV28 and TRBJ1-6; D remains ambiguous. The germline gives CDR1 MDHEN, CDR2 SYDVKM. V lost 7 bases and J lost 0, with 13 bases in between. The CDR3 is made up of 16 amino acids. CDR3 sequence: CASTWTASSYNSPLHF. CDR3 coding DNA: TGTGCCAGCACTTGGACGGCGAGCTCCTATAATTCACCCCTCCACTTT.

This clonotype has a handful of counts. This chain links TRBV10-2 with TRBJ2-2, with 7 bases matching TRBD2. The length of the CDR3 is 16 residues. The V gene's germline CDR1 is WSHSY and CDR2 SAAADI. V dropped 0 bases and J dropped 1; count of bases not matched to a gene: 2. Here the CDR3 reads CASSESPSGNTGELFF. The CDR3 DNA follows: TGCGCCAGCAGTGAGTCGCCTAGCGGGAACACCGGGGAGCTGTTTTTT.

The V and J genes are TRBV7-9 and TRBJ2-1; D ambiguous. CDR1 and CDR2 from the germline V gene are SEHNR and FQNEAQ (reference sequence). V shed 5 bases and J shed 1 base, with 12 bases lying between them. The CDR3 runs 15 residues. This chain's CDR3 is CASSRGSRSYNEQFF. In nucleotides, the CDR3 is TGTGCCAGCAGCCGTGGAAGCCGATCCTACAATGAGCAGTTCTTC. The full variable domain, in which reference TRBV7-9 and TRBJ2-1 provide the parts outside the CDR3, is DTGVSQNPRHKITKRGQNVTFRCDPISEHNRLYWYRQTLGQGPEFLTYFQNEAQLEKSRLLSDRFSAERPKGSFSTLEIQRTEQGDSAMYLCASSRGSRSYNEQFFGPGTRLTVL.

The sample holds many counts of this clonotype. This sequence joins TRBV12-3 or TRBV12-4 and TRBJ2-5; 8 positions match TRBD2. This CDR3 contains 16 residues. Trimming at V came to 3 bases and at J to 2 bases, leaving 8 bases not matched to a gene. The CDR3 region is CASSFGVGGGQETQYF. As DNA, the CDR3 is TGTGCCAGCAGTTTCGGGGTCGGGGGGGGACAAGAGACCCAGTACTTC.

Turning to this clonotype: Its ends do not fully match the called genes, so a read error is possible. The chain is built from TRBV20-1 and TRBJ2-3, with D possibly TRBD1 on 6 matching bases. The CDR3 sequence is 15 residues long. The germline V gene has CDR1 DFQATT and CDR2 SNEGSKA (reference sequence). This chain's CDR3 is CNARGTAPSADTQYF. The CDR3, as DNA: TGCAATGCTAGGGGGACGGCCCCAAGCGCAGATACGCAGTATTTT.

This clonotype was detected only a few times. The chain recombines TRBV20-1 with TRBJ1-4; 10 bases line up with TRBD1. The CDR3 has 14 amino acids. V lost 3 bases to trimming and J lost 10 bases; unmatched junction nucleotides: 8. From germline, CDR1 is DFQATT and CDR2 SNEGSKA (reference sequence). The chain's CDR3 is CSASLTGGRGKLFF. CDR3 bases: TGCAGTGCTAGCCTGACAGGGGGCAGGGGAAAACTGTTTTTT.

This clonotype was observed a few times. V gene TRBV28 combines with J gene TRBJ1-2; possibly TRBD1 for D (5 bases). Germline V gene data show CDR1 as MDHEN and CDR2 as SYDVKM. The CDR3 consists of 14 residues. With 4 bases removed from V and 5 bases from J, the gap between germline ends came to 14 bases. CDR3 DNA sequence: TGTGCCAGCAGTTCCCCGACAGTTCCTTATGGCTACACCTTC. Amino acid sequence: CASSSPTVPYGYTF.

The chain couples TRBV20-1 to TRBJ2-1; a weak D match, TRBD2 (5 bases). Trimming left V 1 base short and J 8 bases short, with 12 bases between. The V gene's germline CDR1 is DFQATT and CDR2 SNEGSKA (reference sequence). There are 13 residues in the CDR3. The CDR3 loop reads CSARALASHEQFF. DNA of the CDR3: TGCAGTGCTAGAGCCCTAGCTTCCCATGAGCAGTTCTTC.

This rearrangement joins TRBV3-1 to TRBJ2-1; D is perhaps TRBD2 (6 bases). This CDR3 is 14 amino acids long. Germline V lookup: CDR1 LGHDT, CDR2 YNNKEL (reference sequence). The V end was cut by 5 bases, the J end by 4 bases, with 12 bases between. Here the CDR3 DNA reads TGTGCCAGCAGCAAGCTGGCGGGGTACAATGAGCAGTTCTTC. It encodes CASSKLAGYNEQFF.

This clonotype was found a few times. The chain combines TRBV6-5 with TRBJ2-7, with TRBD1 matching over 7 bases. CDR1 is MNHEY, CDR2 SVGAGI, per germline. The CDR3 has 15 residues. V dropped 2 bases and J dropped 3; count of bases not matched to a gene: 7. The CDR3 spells CASSYNRGALYEQYF. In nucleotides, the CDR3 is TGTGCCAGCAGTTACAACAGGGGAGCGCTCTACGAGCAGTACTTC.

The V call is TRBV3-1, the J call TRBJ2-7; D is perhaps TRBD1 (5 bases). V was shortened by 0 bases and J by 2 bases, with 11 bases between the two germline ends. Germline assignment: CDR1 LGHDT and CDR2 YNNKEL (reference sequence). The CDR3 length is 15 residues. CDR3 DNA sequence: TGTGCCAGCAGCCAAGATCTTGACAGAACCTACGAGCAGTACTTC. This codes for CASSQDLDRTYEQYF.

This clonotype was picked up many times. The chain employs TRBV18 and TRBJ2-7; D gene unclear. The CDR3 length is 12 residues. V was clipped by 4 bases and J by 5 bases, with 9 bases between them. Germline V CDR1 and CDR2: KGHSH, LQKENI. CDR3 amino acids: CASSLSFDEQYF. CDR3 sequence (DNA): TGTGCCAGCTCACTTTCTTTTGACGAGCAGTACTTC. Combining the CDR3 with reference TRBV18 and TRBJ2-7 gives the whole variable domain NAGVMQNPRHLVRRRGQEARLRCSPMKGHSHVYWYRQLPEEGLKFMVYLQKENIIDESGMPKERFSAEFPKEGPSILRIQQVVRGDSAAYFCASSLSFDEQYFGPGTRLTVT.

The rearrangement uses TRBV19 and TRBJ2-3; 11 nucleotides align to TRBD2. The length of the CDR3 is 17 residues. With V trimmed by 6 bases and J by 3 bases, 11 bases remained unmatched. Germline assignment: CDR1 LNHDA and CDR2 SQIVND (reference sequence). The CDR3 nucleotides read TGTGCCAGTAGATCATATCTAGCGGGAGGTGGGACAGATACGCAGTATTTT. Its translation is CASRSYLAGGGTDTQYF.

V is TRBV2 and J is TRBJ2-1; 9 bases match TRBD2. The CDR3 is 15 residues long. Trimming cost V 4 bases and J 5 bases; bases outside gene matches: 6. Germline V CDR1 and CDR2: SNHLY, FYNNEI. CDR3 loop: CASSVLAGLNNEQFF. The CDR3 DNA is TGTGCCAGCAGTGTGCTAGCGGGATTGAACAATGAGCAGTTCTTC.